The following is a T cell receptor beta chain sequence with its context. This entry comes from a study of T-cell memory formation after mild COVID-19. Each CDR3 protein gets one entry after TCRdb re-called the 5' RACE reads with MiXCR. The sample holds about 290,000 distinct CDR3 sequences, 15% seen once. V was clipped by 3 bases and J by 4 bases, with 3 bases between them. Germline assignment: CDR1 DFQATT and CDR2 SNEGSKA (reference sequence). CDR3 size: 10 residues. Sequencing was performed on PBMCs or a T cell subset sorted from them (not recorded which). This TCR derives from a man aged 18 to 30 who had mild COVID-19 (a few samples of this study predate the infection). Cell type and time point are not known. This chain links TRBV20-1 with TRBJ1-2; D is ambiguous. CDR3 bases: TGCAGTGCTAGCGTCTATGGCTACACCTTC. Translation: CSASVYGYTF.